Listed below are T cell receptor beta chains from one sample, sequenced in a study of OX40 agonist ivuxolimab in advanced cancers. Using immunoSEQ multiplex PCR, the repertoire was profiled, and TCRdb retains in-frame clones only, with some absent. The table has more than 80,000 clones, about 89% seen once. Sequenced material: CD4+ or CD8+ T cells sorted from blood, taken in a trial of the OX40 agonist ivuxolimab. All receptors derive from an adult with an advanced solid tumor such as melanoma, head and neck, liver or kidney cancer. CDR3s include the opening cysteine and the closing phenylalanine or tryptophan. Each record gives: D gene, CDR3 length, clone size, V gene, J gene, CDR3 protein, CDR3 DNA. D genes are given only for firm matches. Clone size is not always given. Where it is, it says once, few, many or a class for expanded clones.

TRBD2	19	NA	TRBV28	TRBJ2-3	CASRPSGLAGKTSTDTQYF	TGTGCCAGCAGGCCGTCGGGACTAGCGGGAAAAACTAGCACAGATACGCAGTATTTT
NA	13	NA	TRBV10-3	TRBJ2-3	CAVSGRGLDTQYF	TGTGCCGTCAGTGGTAGGGGGTTGGATACGCAGTATTTT
NA	11	NA	TRBV19	TRBJ2-6	CASSIAGGLTF	TGTGCCAGTAGTATCGCAGGAGGCCTGACTTTC
TRBD2	15	NA	TRBV5-1	TRBJ2-1	CASSLDLAGYNEQFF	TGCGCCAGCAGCTTGGACCTAGCGGGATACAATGAGCAGTTCTTC
NA	14	NA	TRBV7-9	TRBJ1-1	CASSLGSVDTEAFF	TGTGCCAGCAGCTTAGGGTCGGTAGACACTGAAGCTTTCTTT
TRBD2	14	NA	TRBV2	TRBJ2-7	CASTEAGVRAEQYF	TGTGCCAGCACCGAAGCGGGAGTAAGGGCCGAGCAGTACTTC
NA	15	NA	TRBV18	TRBJ1-3	CASSPNRVQGNTIYF	TGTGCCAGCTCACCTAACAGGGTTCAAGGAAACACCATATATTTT
TRBD2	16	NA	TRBV4-1	TRBJ2-3	CASSQRGTSGTDTQYF	TGCGCCAGCAGCCAAAGGGGGACTAGCGGCACAGATACGCAGTATTTT
NA	14	NA	TRBV6-5	TRBJ2-2	CASRLWADTGELFF	TGTGCCAGCAGATTGTGGGCGGACACCGGGGAGCTGTTTTTT
TRBD1	16	NA	TRBV11-3	TRBJ1-1	CASSPGTGGKNTEAFF	TGTGCCAGCAGCCCCGGGACAGGGGGAAAAAACACTGAAGCTTTCTTT
NA	12	NA	TRBV30	TRBJ1-6	CAWSVQQSPLHF	TGTGCCTGGAGTGTACAACAGTCACCCCTCCACTTT
NA	13	NA	TRBV6-1	TRBJ2-7	CASSEVMGGEQYF	TGTGCCAGCAGTGAAGTAATGGGAGGCGAGCAGTACTTC
NA	14	NA	TRBV19	TRBJ1-5	CASSIRQGGQPQHF	TGTGCCAGTAGTATTCGCCAGGGCGGCCAGCCCCAGCATTTT
NA	11	NA	TRBV28	TRBJ1-2	CASSLWGGYTF	TGTGCCAGCAGTTTGTGGGGTGGCTACACCTTC
TRBD1	16	NA	TRBV30	TRBJ2-3	CAWSEPGQGVTDTQYF	TGTGCCTGGAGTGAACCGGGACAGGGCGTCACAGATACGCAGTATTTT
TRBD1	14	NA	TRBV2	TRBJ2-4	CASSVRQGYIIQYF	TGTGCCAGCAGTGTACGACAGGGGTATATCATTCAGTACTTC
TRBD1	14	NA	TRBV5-5	TRBJ2-7	CASRSRDRAYEQYF	TGTGCCAGCAGAAGCCGGGACAGAGCCTACGAGCAGTACTTC
NA	15	NA	TRBV11-2	TRBJ2-2	CASTSGAPFLGELFF	TGTGCCAGCACCTCAGGGGCTCCGTTCTTGGGGGAGCTGTTTTTT
TRBD1	15	NA	TRBV9	TRBJ1-5	CASSATGTGNQPQHF	TGTGCCAGCAGCGCAACCGGGACAGGGAATCAGCCCCAGCATTTT
TRBD1	15	NA	TRBV11-2	TRBJ2-1	CASSQIRGQSNEQFF	TGTGCCAGCAGCCAGATCAGGGGGCAGAGCAATGAGCAGTTCTTC
NA	10	NA	TRBV6-1	TRBJ2-7	CASNWDEQYF	TGTGCCAGCAACTGGGACGAGCAGTACTTC
TRBD1	18	NA	TRBV5-4	TRBJ1-4	CASSPGTGGRGANEKLFF	TGTGCCAGCAGTCCAGGGACAGGGGGTAGAGGAGCTAATGAAAAACTGTTTTTT
TRBD2	16	NA	TRBV5-8	TRBJ2-3	CASSPPPGLETDTQYF	TGTGCCAGCAGCCCTCCCCCTGGACTAGAGACAGATACGCAGTATTTT
TRBD2	15	once	TRBV7-2	TRBJ2-7	CASSLVLAGRYEQYF	TGTGCCAGCAGCTTAGTGCTAGCGGGAAGATACGAGCAGTACTTC
NA	15	NA	TRBV10-3	TRBJ2-1	CAISLSDGSYNEQFF	TGTGCCATCAGTTTATCGGATGGCTCCTACAATGAGCAGTTCTTC
NA	14	NA	TRBV11-2	TRBJ2-7	CASTTAAETYEQYF	TGTGCCAGCACGACAGCCGCGGAGACCTACGAGCAGTACTTC
NA	13	NA	TRBV5-6	TRBJ2-2	CASSLLGPGELFF	TGTGCCAGCAGCTTGTTGGGGCCCGGGGAGCTGTTTTTT
NA	14	NA	TRBV30	TRBJ1-4	CAWSVGAGNEKLFF	TGTGCCTGGAGTGTGGGTGCAGGAAATGAAAAACTGTTTTTT
NA	14	NA	TRBV6-1	TRBJ2-7	CASSEGGGLDEQYF	TGTGCCAGCAGTGAAGGGGGGGGGCTGGACGAGCAGTACTTC
NA	15	NA	TRBV27	TRBJ2-7	CASSLASTASYEQYF	TGTGCCAGCAGTTTAGCATCGACAGCCTCCTACGAGCAGTACTTC
TRBD2	17	once	TRBV7-2	TRBJ2-1	CASSLGSREVFFNEQFF	TGTGCCAGCAGCTTAGGGTCGCGGGAGGTATTTTTCAATGAGCAGTTCTTC
TRBD2	17	NA	TRBV27	TRBJ2-3	CASSLTPSGSQRGTQYF	TGTGCCAGCAGTTTAACCCCCAGCGGGAGCCAAAGGGGTACGCAGTATTTT
NA	13	NA	TRBV11-1	TRBJ2-3	CASSFSTPDTQYF	TGTGCCAGCAGCTTTTCGACTCCAGATACGCAGTATTTT
NA	15	NA	TRBV27	TRBJ1-4	CASSPLGGANEKLFF	TGTGCCAGCAGCCCCCTCGGGGGAGCTAATGAAAAACTGTTTTTT
TRBD1	15	NA	TRBV28	TRBJ1-5	CASSSGQGAYQPQHF	TGTGCCAGCAGTTCTGGACAGGGGGCGTATCAGCCCCAGCATTTT
NA	14	NA	TRBV28	TRBJ2-3	CATVPRTFTDTQYF	TGTGCCACCGTACCTAGGACTTTCACAGATACGCAGTATTTT
NA	13	NA	TRBV6-4	TRBJ1-2	CASFDRLNYGYTF	TGTGCCAGCTTTGACAGGCTTAACTATGGCTACACCTTC
NA	16	few	TRBV30	TRBJ1-3	CAWSLNWALGGNTIYF	TGTGCCTGGAGTCTGAATTGGGCACTAGGGGGAAACACCATATATTTT
TRBD1	19	NA	TRBV18	TRBJ2-6	CASSPLMTGTGSGANVLTF	TGTGCCAGCTCACCACTTATGACAGGGACGGGGTCTGGGGCCAACGTCCTGACTTTC
NA	17	NA	TRBV10-3	TRBJ2-3	CAIRDPGGGRDTDTQYF	TGTGCCATCAGGGACCCCGGAGGGGGAAGGGACACAGATACGCAGTATTTT
NA	14	NA	TRBV7-2	TRBJ2-6	CASSLHEWANVLTF	TGTGCCAGCAGCTTACACGAGTGGGCCAACGTCCTGACTTTC
TRBD2	16	NA	TRBV4-3	TRBJ2-1	CASSHGSGRAFYEQFF	TGCGCCAGCAGCCATGGCAGCGGGAGGGCCTTTTATGAGCAGTTCTTC
TRBD1	14	NA	TRBV27	TRBJ2-7	CASSFGTGAYEQYF	TGTGCCAGCAGTTTCGGGACAGGGGCCTACGAGCAGTACTTC
NA	11	NA	TRBV7-2	TRBJ2-3	CASSRTDTQYF	TGTGCCAGCAGCAGGACAGATACGCAGTATTTT
NA	13	NA	TRBV29-1	TRBJ2-7	CSVDGGGRDEQYF	TGCAGCGTTGATGGAGGGGGCCGGGACGAGCAGTACTTC
TRBD1	15	NA	TRBV30	TRBJ2-7	CAWGSGTGGPYEQYF	TGTGCCTGGGGCTCCGGGACAGGGGGTCCCTACGAGCAGTACTTC
NA	11	NA	TRBV19	TRBJ1-1	CASTIFTEAFF	TGTGCCAGTACCATTTTTACTGAAGCTTTCTTT
NA	14	NA	TRBV27	TRBJ1-2	CASSLSRLDYGYTF	TGTGCCAGCAGTTTATCTAGGTTGGACTATGGCTACACCTTC
NA	14	NA	TRBV28	TRBJ1-4	CASTPRGLGEKLFF	TGTGCCAGCACTCCCCGGGGACTAGGGGAAAAACTGTTTTTT
TRBD1	17	NA	TRBV5-1	TRBJ1-1	CASTATSGQGENTEAFF	TGCGCCAGCACCGCGACCTCGGGACAGGGGGAGAATACTGAAGCTTTCTTT
NA	14	NA	TRBV29-1	TRBJ2-1	CSVEKGSSYNEQFF	TGCAGCGTTGAGAAAGGGAGCTCCTACAATGAGCAGTTCTTC
TRBD1	14	NA	TRBV11-1	TRBJ1-1	CASSGGQLNTEAFF	TGTGCCAGCAGTGGGGGACAGTTGAACACTGAAGCTTTCTTT